A single T cell receptor (beta chain) is shown here with its context. What it binds is unknown. It was with 60 Vbeta and 13 Jbeta primers that the PCR ran. Profiled with immunoSEQ multiplex PCR; TCRdb holds only in-frame clones, not every one. The table lists roughly 110,000 clones, around three quarters of them singletons. This specimen belongs to a study of cytomegalovirus exposure and HLA in healthy donors. Study-wide background: Earlier, 95 million to 130 million unique TCR beta sequences were recovered from roughly 200 million T cells by an analysis. General study results and limits: The authors later linked a missense DCLRE1C variant to TCR beta V- and J-gene trimming. A later analysis found that most CMV-associated TCR beta chains appeared HLA-restricted. The authors judged a highly shared variant cluster likely a sequencing artifact.

V lost 3 bases to trimming and J lost 2 bases, with 18 bases between them. Germline CDR1 SGHRS, CDR2 YFSETQ. CDR3 length equals 16 residues. The material sequenced was PBMCs. The chain links TRBV5-1 to TRBJ2-7, with D possibly TRBD1 on 5 matching bases. The sequence was obtained from a man in his forties or fifties in good health and CMV-seropositive. The CDR3 coding sequence is TGCGCCAGCAGCTCCCGACAGACGCCCTCTCCCTACGAGCAGTACTTC. The encoded protein is CASSSRQTPSPYEQYF.